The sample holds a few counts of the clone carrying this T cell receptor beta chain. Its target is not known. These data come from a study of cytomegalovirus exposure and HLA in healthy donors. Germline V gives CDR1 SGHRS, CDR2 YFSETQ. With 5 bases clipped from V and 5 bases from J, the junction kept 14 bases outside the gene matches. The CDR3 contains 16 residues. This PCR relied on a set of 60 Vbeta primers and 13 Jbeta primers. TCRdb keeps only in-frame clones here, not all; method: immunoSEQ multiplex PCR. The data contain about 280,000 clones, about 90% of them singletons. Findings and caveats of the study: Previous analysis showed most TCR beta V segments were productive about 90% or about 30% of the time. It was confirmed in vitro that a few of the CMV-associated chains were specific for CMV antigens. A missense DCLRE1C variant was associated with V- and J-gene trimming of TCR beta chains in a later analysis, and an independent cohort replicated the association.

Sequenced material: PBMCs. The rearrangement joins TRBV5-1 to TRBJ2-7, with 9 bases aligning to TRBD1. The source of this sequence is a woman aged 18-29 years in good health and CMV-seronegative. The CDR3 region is CASSDASGTGSNEQYF. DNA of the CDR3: TGCGCCAGCAGTGACGCTTCCGGGACAGGGAGCAACGAGCAGTACTTC.